These 12 T cell receptor beta chains were sequenced from one sample in a study of cytomegalovirus exposure and HLA in healthy donors. Assay: immunoSEQ multiplex PCR; the TCRdb copy retains only in-frame clones and omits some. The sample gives approximately 300,000 clones, roughly 85% of which show up once; 0.7% to 0.85% is in the top ten. Sequencing was done on a sample of PBMCs. The receptors were sampled from a woman under 30 in good health and CMV-seronegative.

This chain links TRBV18 with TRBJ1-1; 10 nucleotides match TRBD1. Trimming at V came to 4 bases and at J to 7 bases, leaving 6 bases not matched to a gene. Germline CDR1 is KGHSH and CDR2 is LQKENI. The length of the CDR3 is 14 residues. As DNA, the CDR3 is TGTGCCAGCTCACTCCCGACAGGGGGCTTTGAAGCTTTCTTT. Amino acids: CASSLPTGGFEAFF.

The chain is built from TRBV27 and TRBJ1-4; no clear D. Per germline, CDR1 MNHEY and CDR2 SMNVEV (reference sequence). Trimming left V 3 bases short and J 0 bases short, with 8 bases between. This CDR3 comprises 15 residues. The CDR3, as DNA: TGTGCCAGCAGTTTTAGAGTTGCAACTAATGAAAAACTGTTTTTT. Translation gives CASSFRVATNEKLFF.

This clone was picked up a small number of times. The V and J genes are TRBV18 and TRBJ1-1; D may be TRBD1 (5 bases). Germline V gene data show CDR1 as KGHSH and CDR2 as LQKENI. This CDR3 contains 15 residues. V gave up 4 bases and J gave up 1 base, with 13 bases separating them. CDR3 DNA sequence: TGTGCCAGCTCACTGGGGGGAAATGGGAACACTGAAGCTTTCTTT. Protein sequence: CASSLGGNGNTEAFF.

The V and J genes are TRBV6-5 and TRBJ1-5; D not resolved. The CDR3 sequence is 15 residues long. Trimming took off 2 bases at V and 4 bases at J, with 12 bases between the two ends. Per the germline V gene, CDR1 is MNHEY and CDR2 is SVGAGI. The CDR3 sequence: CASSYRAGGNQPQHF. CDR3 bases: TGTGCCAGCAGTTACCGAGCAGGTGGGAATCAGCCCCAGCATTTT.

The chain has TRBV5-1 and TRBJ1-1; D is uncertain. This CDR3 comprises 13 residues. V shed 2 bases and J shed 4 bases, with 9 bases lying between them. From germline, CDR1 is SGHRS and CDR2 YFSETQ. The CDR3 DNA sequence: TGCGCCAGCAGCTTTTGGACTCGCACTGAAGCTTTCTTT. This translates into CASSFWTRTEAFF.

The genes are TRBV6-5 and TRBJ1-2; 9 bases agree with TRBD1. The CDR3 runs to 14 residues. Germline trimming cut 2 bases from V and 5 bases from J; bases unmatched to any gene: 3. CDR1 and CDR2 (germline): MNHEY, SVGAGI. This CDR3 reads CASSYQDRGYGYTF. The CDR3 bases are TGTGCCAGCAGTTACCAGGACAGGGGATATGGCTACACCTTC.

The chain couples TRBV10-3 to TRBJ1-3, with 7 bases that match TRBD1. With V trimmed by 5 bases and J by 7 bases, 8 bases remained unmatched. The CDR3 has 14 residues. Germline lookup yields CDR1 ENHRY and CDR2 SYGVKD. The CDR3 nucleotides are TGTGCCATCAGTCCGACAGGGCCCGGGAACACCATATATTTT. This encodes CAISPTGPGNTIYF.

The rearrangement links TRBV14 to TRBJ2-4; D may be TRBD2 (5 bases). Germline V gene lookup returns CDR1 SGHDN and CDR2 FVKESK. V was trimmed by 2 bases and J by 7 bases, leaving 15 bases between them. This CDR3 has 15 residues. The CDR3 spells CASSQQDFSGNIQYF. CDR3 sequence (DNA): TGTGCCAGCAGCCAACAGGACTTTTCGGGGAACATTCAGTACTTC.

V gene TRBV5-4 combines with J gene TRBJ2-7, with 7 bases that match TRBD2. With 2 bases clipped from V and 4 bases from J, the junction kept 6 bases outside the gene matches. The germline gives CDR1 SGHNT, CDR2 YYREEE (reference sequence). The CDR3 has 14 residues. This chain's CDR3 is CASSFGWGGYEQYF. The CDR3 DNA follows: TGTGCCAGCAGCTTCGGCTGGGGGGGATACGAGCAGTACTTC. The full variable domain, its missing parts supplied by reference TRBV5-4 and TRBJ2-7, is ETGVTQSPTHLIKTRGQQVTLRCSSQSGHNTVSWYQQALGQGPQFIFQYYREEENGRGNFPPRFSGLQFPNYSSELNVNALELDDSALYLCASSFGWGGYEQYFGPGTRLTVT.

The table lists this clone with a count of one. The rearrangement links TRBV27 to TRBJ2-7; TRBD2 matches 13 bases. Germline lookup yields CDR1 MNHEY and CDR2 SMNVEV (reference sequence). V shed 2 bases, J shed 2 bases, and the junction held 0 bases outside the gene matches. This CDR3 has 15 residues. For the CDR3, the DNA is TGTGCCAGCAGTTTAGGGACTAGCGGGACCTACGAGCAGTACTTC. Its translation is CASSLGTSGTYEQYF.

This chain uses TRBV7-2 with TRBJ1-2; D might be TRBD1 (6 bases). This CDR3 has 14 residues. V was shortened by 6 bases and J by 7 bases, with 18 bases between the two germline ends. Germline V gene lookup returns CDR1 SGHTA and CDR2 FQGNSA. The CDR3: CASSLGRGAGGYTF. CDR3 bases: TGTGCCAGCAGTCTAGGACGGGGGGCTGGTGGCTACACCTTC. The full variable domain, its missing parts supplied by reference TRBV7-2 and TRBJ1-2, is GAGVSQSPSNKVTEKGKDVELRCDPISGHTALYWYRQSLGQGLEFLIYFQGNSAPDKSGLPSDRFSAERTGGSVSTLTIQRTQQEDSAVYLCASSLGRGAGGYTFGSGTRLTVV.

This clone was picked up one time. The rearrangement links TRBV7-9 to TRBJ2-5; a weak D match, TRBD2 (5 bases). Germline V gene lookup returns CDR1 SEHNR and CDR2 FQNEAQ (reference sequence). The CDR3 has 14 residues. Between the trimmed V and J ends, which lost 0 bases and 6 bases, there was a span of 11 bases. CDR3 DNA: TGTGCCAGCAGCTTAGCCGGGATCGAGAAGACCCAGTACTTC. Translating it yields CASSLAGIEKTQYF.